This TCR beta chain was obtained from a study of blood T cell repertoires in COVID-19. Sequenced by immunoSEQ multiplex PCR; TCRdb stores in-frame clones only, minus some. The data show approximately 250,000 clones, about nine tenths seen once. Germline V gene sequence: CDR1 SGHRS, CDR2 YFSETQ. The V end lost 0 bases, the J end lost 0 bases, and 7 bases lay between the germline ends. This CDR3 has 15 residues. The specimen sequenced was PBMCs or T cells enriched from blood (not recorded which). The rearrangement links TRBV5-1 to TRBJ1-3; D ambiguous. The clonotype comes from a woman under 40 with acute COVID-19. The CDR3 DNA sequence: TGCGCCAGCAGCTTGGGAGGCAGCTCTGGAAACACCATATATTTT. Residues: CASSLGGSSGNTIYF.